This T cell receptor (beta chain) emerged from a study of T cells in women clearing cervical HPV infection. Broader study findings: Cases and controls were distinguished at AUC over 0.75 by richness and V genes.

HPV was found by MY09/MY11 PCR and dot-blot genotyping. Clones were sequenced by immunoSEQ multiplex PCR, and TCRdb holds only the in-frame ones, with some missing. Recorded for this sample: 20,000 to 25,000 clones. A note on this clone: The antigen is unknown. Sequencing ends 3 residues short of the CDR3 end; the germline J gene provides the rest.

Per the germline V gene, CDR1 is SEHNR and CDR2 is FQNEAQ (reference sequence). The CDR3 extends over 12 amino acids. Material: blood buffy coat. The TCR comes from a woman aged 18 to 75 with a cervical HPV16 infection that either progressed to CIN3+ or cleared (not recorded which). J is TRBJ1-2 and V is TRBV7-9; D call uncertain. CDR3 sequence: CASSLGLNDYTF. CDR3 DNA (partial): TGTGCCAGCAGCTTAGGACTCAATGAC.